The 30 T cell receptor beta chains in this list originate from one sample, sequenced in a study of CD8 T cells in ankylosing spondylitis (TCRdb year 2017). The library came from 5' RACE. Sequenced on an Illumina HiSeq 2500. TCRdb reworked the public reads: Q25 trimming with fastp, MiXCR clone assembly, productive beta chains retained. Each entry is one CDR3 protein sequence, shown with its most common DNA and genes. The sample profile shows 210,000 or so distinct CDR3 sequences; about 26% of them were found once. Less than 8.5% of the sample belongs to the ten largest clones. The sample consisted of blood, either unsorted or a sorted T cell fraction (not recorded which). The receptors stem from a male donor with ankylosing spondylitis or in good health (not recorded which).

This CDR3 is CASSLVGAAGANVLTF. Here the CDR3 DNA reads TGTGCCAGCAGCTTAGTAGGGGCTGCTGGGGCCAACGTCCTGACTTTC. The chain uses TRBV7-3 and TRBJ2-6; a weak D match, TRBD1 (5 bases). V was cut by 2 bases and J by 2 bases, with 10 bases left in between. The CDR3 spans 16 residues. Germline V gene sequence: CDR1 SGHTA, CDR2 FQGTGA. The variable domain in full, completed from reference TRBV7-3 and TRBJ2-6, reads GAGVSQTPSNKVTEKGKYVELRCDPISGHTALYWYRQSLGQGPEFLIYFQGTGAADDSGLPNDRFFAVRPEGSVSTLKIQRTERGDSAVYLCASSLVGAAGANVLTFGAGSRLTVL.

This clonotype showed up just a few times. The CDR3: CASSLDRGQAWETQYF. The CDR3 DNA reads as TGTGCCAGCAGCTTAGATCGAGGACAGGCCTGGGAGACCCAGTACTTC. This chain links TRBV7-6 with TRBJ2-5; 7 bases match TRBD1. This CDR3 is 16 amino acids long. In germline, CDR1 is SGHVS, CDR2 FNYEAQ. The junction had 10 bases not matched to a gene; V was cut back by 1 base and J by 5 bases.

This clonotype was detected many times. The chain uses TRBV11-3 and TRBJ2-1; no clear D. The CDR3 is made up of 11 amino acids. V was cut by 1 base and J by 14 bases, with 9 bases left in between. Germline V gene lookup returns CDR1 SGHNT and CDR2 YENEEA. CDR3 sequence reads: CASSLVQWEFF. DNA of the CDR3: TGTGCCAGCAGCTTAGTCCAGTGGGAGTTCTTC.

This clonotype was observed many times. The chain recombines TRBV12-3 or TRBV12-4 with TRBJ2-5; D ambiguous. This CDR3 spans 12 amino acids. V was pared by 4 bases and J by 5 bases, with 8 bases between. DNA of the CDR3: TGTGCCAGCAGTTCCAGGTCTGAGACCCAGTACTTC. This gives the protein CASSSRSETQYF.

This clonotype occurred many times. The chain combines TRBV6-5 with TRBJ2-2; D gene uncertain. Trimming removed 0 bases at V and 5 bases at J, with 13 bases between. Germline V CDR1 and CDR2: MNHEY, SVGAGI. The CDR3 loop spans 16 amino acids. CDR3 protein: CASSYSIGRRTGELFF. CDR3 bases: TGTGCCAGCAGTTACTCCATAGGGCGTAGAACCGGGGAGCTGTTTTTT.

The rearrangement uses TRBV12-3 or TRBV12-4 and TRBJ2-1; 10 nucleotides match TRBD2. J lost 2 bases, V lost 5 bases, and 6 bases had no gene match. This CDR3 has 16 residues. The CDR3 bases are TGTGCCAGCAGTCCTTGGACTAGCGGAACCTACAATGAGCAGTTCTTC. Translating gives CASSPWTSGTYNEQFF.

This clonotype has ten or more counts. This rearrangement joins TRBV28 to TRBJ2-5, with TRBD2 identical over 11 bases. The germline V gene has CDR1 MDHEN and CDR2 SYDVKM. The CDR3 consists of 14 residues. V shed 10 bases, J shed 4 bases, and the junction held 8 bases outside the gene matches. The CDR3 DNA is TGTGCCACCCAGGGGCTAGCGGGAGGAGAGACCCAGTACTTC. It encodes CATQGLAGGETQYF.

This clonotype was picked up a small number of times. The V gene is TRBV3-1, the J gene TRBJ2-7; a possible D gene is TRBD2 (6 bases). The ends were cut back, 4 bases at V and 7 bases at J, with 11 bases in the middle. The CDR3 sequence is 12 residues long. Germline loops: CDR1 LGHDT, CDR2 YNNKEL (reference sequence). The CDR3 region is CASSRPGEEQYF. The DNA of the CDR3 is TGTGCCAGCAGCCGGCCGGGGGAGGAGCAGTACTTC.

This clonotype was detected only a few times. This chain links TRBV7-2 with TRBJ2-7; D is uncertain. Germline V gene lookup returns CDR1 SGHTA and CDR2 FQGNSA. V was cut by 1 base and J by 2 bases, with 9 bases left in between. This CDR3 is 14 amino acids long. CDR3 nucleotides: TGTGCCAGCAGCTTAGGAGGCCGTACCTACGAGCAGTACTTC. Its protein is CASSLGGRTYEQYF.

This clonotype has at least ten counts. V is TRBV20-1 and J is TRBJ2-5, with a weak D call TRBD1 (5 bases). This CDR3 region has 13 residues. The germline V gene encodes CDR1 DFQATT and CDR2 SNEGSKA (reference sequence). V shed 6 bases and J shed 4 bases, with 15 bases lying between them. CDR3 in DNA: TGCAGTGCCCCAGGGCTATCTCGAGAGACCCAGTACTTC. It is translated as CSAPGLSRETQYF.

The CDR3 nucleotides read TGTGCCAGCAGCCAAGGATACTTGGGGTTCGGAGGCTACACCTTC. Its translation is CASSQGYLGFGGYTF. This rearrangement joins TRBV3-1 to TRBJ1-2, with no clear D. Germline CDR1 LGHDT, CDR2 YNNKEL (reference sequence). Trimming removed 1 base from V and 8 bases from J, with 17 bases in between. This CDR3 has 15 amino acids.

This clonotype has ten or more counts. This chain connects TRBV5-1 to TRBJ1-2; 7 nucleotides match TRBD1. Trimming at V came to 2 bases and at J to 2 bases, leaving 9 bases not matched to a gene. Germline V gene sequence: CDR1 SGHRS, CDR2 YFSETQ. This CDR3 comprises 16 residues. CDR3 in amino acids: CASSFGDKGANYGYTF. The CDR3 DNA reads TGCGCCAGCAGCTTTGGGGACAAGGGGGCCAACTATGGCTACACCTTC.

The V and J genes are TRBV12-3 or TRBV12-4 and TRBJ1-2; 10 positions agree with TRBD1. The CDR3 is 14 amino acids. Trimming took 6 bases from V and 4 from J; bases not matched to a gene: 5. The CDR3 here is CASRPTGGSYGYTF. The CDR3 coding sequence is TGTGCCAGCAGGCCGACAGGGGGCAGCTATGGCTACACCTTC.

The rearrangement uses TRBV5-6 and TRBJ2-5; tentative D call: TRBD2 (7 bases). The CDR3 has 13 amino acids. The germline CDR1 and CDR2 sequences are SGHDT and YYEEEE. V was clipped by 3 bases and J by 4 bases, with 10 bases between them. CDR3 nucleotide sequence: TGTGCCAGCAGCTGGGGGGGCACAGAGACCCAGTACTTC. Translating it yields CASSWGGTETQYF.

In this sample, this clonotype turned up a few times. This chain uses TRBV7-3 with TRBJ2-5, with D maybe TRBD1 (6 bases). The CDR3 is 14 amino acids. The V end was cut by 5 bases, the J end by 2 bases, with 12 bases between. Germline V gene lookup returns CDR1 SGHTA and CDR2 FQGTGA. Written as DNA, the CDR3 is TGTGCCAGCAGCATAGGGGGATCTCAAGAGACCCAGTACTTC. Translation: CASSIGGSQETQYF.

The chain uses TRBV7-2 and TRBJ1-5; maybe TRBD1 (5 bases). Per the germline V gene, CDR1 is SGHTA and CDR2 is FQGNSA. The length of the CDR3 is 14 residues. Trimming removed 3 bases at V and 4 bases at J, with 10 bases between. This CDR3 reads CASSLTDGNQPQHF. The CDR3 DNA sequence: TGTGCCAGCAGCTTGACAGATGGAAATCAGCCCCAGCATTTT.

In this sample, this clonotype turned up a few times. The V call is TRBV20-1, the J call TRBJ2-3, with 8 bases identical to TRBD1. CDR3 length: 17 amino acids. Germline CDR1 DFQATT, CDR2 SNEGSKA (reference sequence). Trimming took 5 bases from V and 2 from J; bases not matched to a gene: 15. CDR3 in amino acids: CSAGRTGSFVVTDTQYF. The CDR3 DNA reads TGCAGTGCTGGAAGGACAGGGTCCTTTGTCGTCACAGATACGCAGTATTTT.

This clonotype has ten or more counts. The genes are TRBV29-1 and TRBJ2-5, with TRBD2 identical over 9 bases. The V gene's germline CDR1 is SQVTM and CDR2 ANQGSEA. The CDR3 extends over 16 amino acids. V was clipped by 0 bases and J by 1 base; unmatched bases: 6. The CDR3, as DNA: TGCAGCGTTGAAGAAGTGACTAGCGGTCCCCAAGAGACCCAGTACTTC. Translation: CSVEEVTSGPQETQYF. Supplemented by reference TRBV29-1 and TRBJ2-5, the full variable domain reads SAVISQKPSRDICQRGTSLTIQCQVDSQVTMMFWYRQQPGQSLTLIATANQGSEATYESGFVIDKFPISRPNLTFSTLTVSNMSPEDSSIYLCSVEEVTSGPQETQYFGPGTRLLVL.

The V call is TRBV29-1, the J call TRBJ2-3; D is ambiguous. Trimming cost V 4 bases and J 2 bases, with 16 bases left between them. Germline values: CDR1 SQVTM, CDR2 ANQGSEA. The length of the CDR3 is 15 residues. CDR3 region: CSVGYDGGNTDTQYF. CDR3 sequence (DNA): TGCAGCGTTGGGTACGACGGTGGAAACACAGATACGCAGTATTTT.

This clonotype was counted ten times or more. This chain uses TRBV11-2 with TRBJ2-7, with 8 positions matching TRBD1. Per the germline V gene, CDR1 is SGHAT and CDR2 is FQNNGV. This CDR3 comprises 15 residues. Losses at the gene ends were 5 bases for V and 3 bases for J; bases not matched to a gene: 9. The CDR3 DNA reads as TGTGCCAGCAGCCGCTCGACGGACAGGGACTACGAGCAGTACTTC. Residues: CASSRSTDRDYEQYF.

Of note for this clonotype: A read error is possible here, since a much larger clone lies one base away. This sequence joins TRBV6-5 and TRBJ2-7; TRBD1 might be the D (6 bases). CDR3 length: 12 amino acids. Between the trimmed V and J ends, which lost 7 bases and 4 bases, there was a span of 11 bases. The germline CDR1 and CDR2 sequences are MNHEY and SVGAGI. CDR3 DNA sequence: TGTGCCAGCATGGGGGCAGGGTACGAGCAGTACTTC. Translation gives CASMGAGYEQYF.

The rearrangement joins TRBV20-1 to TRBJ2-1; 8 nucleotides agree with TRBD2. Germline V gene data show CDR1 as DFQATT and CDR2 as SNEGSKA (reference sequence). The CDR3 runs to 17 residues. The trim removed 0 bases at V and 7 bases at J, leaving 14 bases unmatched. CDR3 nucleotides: TGCAGTGCTAGAGATGGTCAGATATCGCAGCGGGAGAATGAGCAGTTCTTC. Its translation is CSARDGQISQRENEQFF.

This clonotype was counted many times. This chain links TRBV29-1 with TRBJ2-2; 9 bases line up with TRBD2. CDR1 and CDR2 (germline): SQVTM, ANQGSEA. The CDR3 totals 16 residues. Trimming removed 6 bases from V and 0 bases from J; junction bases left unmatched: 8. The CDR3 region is CSVVGLATTNTGELFF. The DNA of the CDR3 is TGCAGCGTAGTCGGACTAGCGACTACGAACACCGGGGAGCTGTTTTTT.

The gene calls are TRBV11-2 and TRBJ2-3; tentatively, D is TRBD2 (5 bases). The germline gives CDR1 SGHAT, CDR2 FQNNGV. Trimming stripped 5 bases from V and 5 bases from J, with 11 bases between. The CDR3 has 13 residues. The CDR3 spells CASSPGRLDTQYF. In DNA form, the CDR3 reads TGTGCCAGCAGCCCGGGAAGATTAGATACGCAGTATTTT.

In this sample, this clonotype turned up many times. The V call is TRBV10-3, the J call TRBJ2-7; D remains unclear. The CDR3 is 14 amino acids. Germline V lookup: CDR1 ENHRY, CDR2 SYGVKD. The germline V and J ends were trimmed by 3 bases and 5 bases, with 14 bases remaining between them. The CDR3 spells CAISDPAVSHEQYF. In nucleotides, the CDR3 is TGTGCCATCAGTGACCCAGCAGTTAGCCACGAGCAGTACTTC.

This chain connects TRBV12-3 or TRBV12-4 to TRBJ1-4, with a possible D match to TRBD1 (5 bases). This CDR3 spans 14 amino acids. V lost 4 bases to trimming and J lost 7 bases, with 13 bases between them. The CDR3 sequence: CASSYRDRIEKLFF. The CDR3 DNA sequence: TGTGCCAGCAGTTATCGGGACCGGATTGAAAAACTGTTTTTT.

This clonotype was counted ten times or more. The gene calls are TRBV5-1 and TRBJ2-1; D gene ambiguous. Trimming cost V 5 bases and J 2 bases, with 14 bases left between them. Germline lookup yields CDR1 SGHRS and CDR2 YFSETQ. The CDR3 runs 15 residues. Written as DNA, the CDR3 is TGCGCCAGCAGTCTCCAGGCTATAGCCTACAATGAGCAGTTCTTC. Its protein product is CASSLQAIAYNEQFF.

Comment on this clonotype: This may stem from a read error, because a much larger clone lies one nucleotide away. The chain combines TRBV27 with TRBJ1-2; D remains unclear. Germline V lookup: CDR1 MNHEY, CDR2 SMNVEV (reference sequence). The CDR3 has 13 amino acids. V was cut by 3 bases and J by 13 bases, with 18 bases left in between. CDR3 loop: CASSFGDAFAPTF. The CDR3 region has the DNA TGTGCCAGCAGTTTCGGGGATGCCTTCGCCCCCACCTTC.

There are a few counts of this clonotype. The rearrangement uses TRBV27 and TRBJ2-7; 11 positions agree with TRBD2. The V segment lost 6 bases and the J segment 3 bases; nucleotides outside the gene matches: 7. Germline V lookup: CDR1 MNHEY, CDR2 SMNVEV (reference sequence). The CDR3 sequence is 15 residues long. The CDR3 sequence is CASRPGTSGDYEQYF. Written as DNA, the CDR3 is TGTGCCAGCAGACCCGGGACTAGCGGTGACTACGAGCAGTACTTC.

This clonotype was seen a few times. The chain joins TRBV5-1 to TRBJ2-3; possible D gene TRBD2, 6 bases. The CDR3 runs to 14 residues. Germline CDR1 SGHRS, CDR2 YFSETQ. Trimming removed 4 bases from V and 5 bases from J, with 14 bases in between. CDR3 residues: CASSNGGLGDTQYF. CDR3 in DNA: TGCGCCAGCAGCAACGGAGGGCTAGGAGATACGCAGTATTTT.